What follows describes a single T cell receptor (beta chain). Original processing methods: Amplified reference gene primers provided the basis for estimating nucleated cell counts. Sequenced by immunoSEQ multiplex PCR; TCRdb stores in-frame clones only, minus some. V and J calls plus clone size are reproduced from that table; the DNA served to infer D and trimming. The profile covers 100,000 to 130,000 clones, with about 93% appearing a single time and approximately 1.3% taken by the ten largest. The data originate from a study of blood T cell repertoires in COVID-19. Study context: The origin of the acute and convalescent COVID-19 samples was the United States, Italy and Spain. PBMCs, B-cell-depleted T cells, or T cells were the source of the cDNA or gDNA that made up the material.

The CDR3 has 16 residues. Germline trimming cut 4 bases from V and 9 bases from J; bases unmatched to any gene: 10. Per the germline V gene, CDR1 is KGHDR and CDR2 is SFDVKD. Input material: peripheral blood. This chain uses TRBV24-1 with TRBJ2-1, with 11 bases fitting TRBD2. The receptor's source is a woman in her twenties or thirties with acute or convalescent COVID-19. The DNA for the CDR3 is TGTGCCACCAGTGACCTTAGCGGGAGGGCCATCAGTGAGCAGTTCTTC. It is translated as CATSDLSGRAISEQFF.